What follows are 20 T cell receptor beta chains derived from one specimen sequenced in a study of blood T cell repertoires in COVID-19. Clones were sequenced by immunoSEQ multiplex PCR, and TCRdb holds only the in-frame ones, with some missing. The sample holds around 200,000 clones; 85% to 90% are singletons and the top ten take roughly 0.85%. Sequences were obtained from peripheral blood. These receptors all stem from a woman under 30 who had recovered from COVID-19.

The chain uses TRBV7-2 and TRBJ2-2; TRBD2 matches 10 bases. This CDR3 region has 17 residues. Germline values: CDR1 SGHTA, CDR2 FQGNSA. J gave up 4 bases and V 2 bases, and 7 bases lay outside the gene matches. The CDR3 is CASSLWLAGGSTGELFF. Written as DNA, the CDR3 is TGTGCCAGCAGCTTATGGTTAGCGGGAGGAAGCACCGGGGAGCTGTTTTTT.

This chain links TRBV11-2 with TRBJ1-2; D is uncertain. The CDR3 loop spans 14 amino acids. With 2 bases removed from V and 4 bases from J, the gap between germline ends came to 11 bases. CDR1 and CDR2 from the germline V gene are SGHAT and FQNNGV. The CDR3 DNA reads TGTGCCAGCAGCTTAAACCGGGGAGGCTATGGCTACACCTTC. Protein product: CASSLNRGGYGYTF.

V usage is TRBV5-1 and J usage is TRBJ1-6, with 9 bases aligning to TRBD1. V trimming: 3 bases; J trimming: 0 bases; junction bases outside the gene matches: 7. Germline CDR1 SGHRS, CDR2 YFSETQ. The CDR3 extends over 18 amino acids. CDR3 coding DNA: TGCGCCAGCAGCTCCCCTGGGACAGGGAGCTCCTATAATTCACCCCTCCACTTT. Amino acid sequence: CASSSPGTGSSYNSPLHF.

CDR3 bases: TGTGCCAGCAGCTTAAGCAGGGGGCATGAGACCCAGTACTTC. Translated, it gives CASSLSRGHETQYF. This chain links TRBV5-6 with TRBJ2-5, with TRBD1 matching 8 bases. The germline gives CDR1 SGHDT, CDR2 YYEEEE. J was trimmed by 5 bases and V by 2 bases; bases with no gene match: 5. The CDR3 is 14 amino acids. The full variable domain, in which reference TRBV5-6 and TRBJ2-5 provide the parts outside the CDR3, is DAGVTQSPTHLIKTRGQQVTLRCSPKSGHDTVSWYQQALGQGPQFIFQYYEEEERQRGNFPDRFSGHQFPNYSSELNVNALLLGDSALYLCASSLSRGHETQYFGPGTRLLVL.

The chain links TRBV12-3 or TRBV12-4 to TRBJ2-3; D is possibly TRBD1 (5 bases). V lost 2 bases to trimming and J lost 9 bases, with 6 bases between them. CDR3 length: 11 amino acids. CDR3 nucleotide sequence: TGTGCCAGCAGTTTAAGGACAACGCAGTATTTT. Translated: CASSLRTTQYF.

The V and J genes are TRBV27 and TRBJ2-4; perhaps TRBD1 as D (6 bases). In germline, CDR1 is MNHEY, CDR2 SMNVEV (reference sequence). V was pared by 5 bases and J by 2 bases, with 22 bases between. This CDR3 has 18 residues. DNA of the CDR3: TGTGCCAGCAGTCCCCTCCCCGGGACAAAGGGGTCCAAAAACATTCAGTACTTC. Translating it yields CASSPLPGTKGSKNIQYF.

The V gene is TRBV19, the J gene TRBJ2-5; 10 bases agree with TRBD1. V shed 5 bases and J 5 bases; nucleotides not matched to a gene: 5. CDR1 is LNHDA and CDR2 is SQIVND in the germline V gene (reference sequence). This CDR3 has 14 amino acids. The CDR3 DNA sequence: TGTGCCAGTAGTGACAGGGGGCAAATGGAGACCCAGTACTTC. Its protein product is CASSDRGQMETQYF.

In DNA, the CDR3 is TGTGCCAGCAGCTTAATGGCGGGGGGGCAGAAGACCCAGTACTTC. Protein: CASSLMAGGQKTQYF. The chain employs TRBV13 and TRBJ2-5; 9 bases align to TRBD2. The CDR3 is made up of 15 amino acids. CDR1 PRHDT and CDR2 FYEKMQ come from the germline V gene (reference sequence). J was trimmed by 6 bases and V by 2 bases; bases with no gene match: 7.

The chain is built from TRBV7-2 and TRBJ1-2; D ambiguous. CDR3 length: 12 amino acids. Trimming removed 5 bases from V and 7 bases from J, with 11 bases in between. Per the germline V gene, CDR1 is SGHTA and CDR2 is FQGNSA. The CDR3 nucleotides read TGTGCCAGCAGCCCCGAGTTAGTTGGCTACACCTTC. It yields the protein CASSPELVGYTF.

This sequence joins TRBV5-1 and TRBJ2-3; D not certain. Germline-derived CDR1 and CDR2 are SGHRS and YFSETQ. This CDR3 contains 15 residues. The V gene lost 0 bases and the J gene lost 2 bases, with 10 bases spanning the gap. The CDR3 coding sequence is TGCGCCAGCAGCTTGGCCATAAGCAACACAGATACGCAGTATTTT. As protein: CASSLAISNTDTQYF.

The chain couples TRBV16 to TRBJ1-1; D may be TRBD1 (6 bases). The CDR3 has 15 residues. Germline loops: CDR1 KGHSY, CDR2 FQNENV. With 1 base removed from V and 1 base from J, the gap between germline ends came to 10 bases. CDR3: CASSQLTGPNTEAFF. The DNA for the CDR3 is TGTGCCAGCAGCCAATTGACAGGCCCGAACACTGAAGCTTTCTTT.

This CDR3 is CASSGQGDTEAFF. The CDR3 DNA sequence: TGTGCCAGCAGTGGACAGGGGGACACTGAAGCTTTCTTT. V and J are TRBV6-6 and TRBJ1-1; 10 bases are a match to TRBD1. This CDR3 region has 13 residues. Germline V gene lookup returns CDR1 MNHNY and CDR2 SVGAGI (reference sequence). V was pared by 5 bases and J by 3 bases, with 0 bases of the junction left unmatched.

The gene calls are TRBV5-4 and TRBJ2-1; TRBD2 matches at 8 bases. The germline V gene encodes CDR1 SGHNT and CDR2 YYREEE (reference sequence). CDR3 length equals 12 residues. With V trimmed by 4 bases and J by 13 bases, 7 bases remained unmatched. The CDR3 nucleotides read TGTGCCAGCAGCCTAGCCGGGGGGGATCAGTTCTTC. This sequence encodes CASSLAGGDQFF.

This chain uses TRBV7-2 with TRBJ2-4, with D maybe TRBD1 (7 bases). Germline V lookup: CDR1 SGHTA, CDR2 FQGNSA. V was clipped by 3 bases and J by 1 base, with 19 bases between them. The CDR3 consists of 18 residues. The CDR3, as DNA: TGTGCCAGCAGCTTCCCGCGTACAGGGGCGGGGGCCAAAAACATTCAGTACTTC. Translated, it gives CASSFPRTGAGAKNIQYF.

V and J are TRBV7-6 and TRBJ2-3; 11 bases are a match to TRBD1. Germline trimming cut 4 bases from V and 2 bases from J; bases unmatched to any gene: 5. The CDR3 loop spans 16 amino acids. Germline values: CDR1 SGHVS, CDR2 FNYEAQ. CDR3 DNA: TGTGCCAGCAGCTGGACAGGGGGCAGAGTCACAGATACGCAGTATTTT. Protein product: CASSWTGGRVTDTQYF.

V gene TRBV19 combines with J gene TRBJ2-7; TRBD2 agrees at 8 bases. With 3 bases clipped from V and 3 bases from J, the junction kept 4 bases outside the gene matches. The CDR3 has 14 amino acids. Germline V lookup: CDR1 LNHDA, CDR2 SQIVND (reference sequence). The CDR3 here is CASSIGGGNYEQYF. The CDR3 nucleotides read TGTGCCAGTAGTATCGGCGGGGGGAACTACGAGCAGTACTTC.

This chain connects TRBV9 to TRBJ1-2, with a possible D match to TRBD1 (6 bases). CDR1 is SGDLS and CDR2 is YYNGEE in the germline V gene. The CDR3 is 14 amino acids. The V and J ends lost 0 bases and 7 bases respectively, with 13 bases between them. As DNA, the CDR3 is TGTGCCAGCAGCGTAGATTGGGGGCTCGGTGGCTACACCTTC. As protein: CASSVDWGLGGYTF.

This clone is a singleton in its sample. This sequence joins TRBV5-5 and TRBJ2-2, with 7 nucleotides matching TRBD2. This CDR3 contains 16 residues. Germline V gene sequence: CDR1 SGHKS, CDR2 YYEKEE (reference sequence). The V and J ends lost 2 bases and 5 bases, in that order; junction bases with no gene match: 9. The CDR3 is CASSFYGGRKTGELFF. DNA for the CDR3: TGTGCCAGCAGCTTTTATGGCGGGAGAAAAACCGGGGAGCTGTTTTTT. The full variable domain, with the rest looked up from reference TRBV5-5 and TRBJ2-2, is DAGVTQSPTHLIKTRGQQVTLRCSPISGHKSVSWYQQVLGQGPQFIFQYYEKEERGRGNFPDRFSARQFPNYSSELNVNALLLGDSALYLCASSFYGGRKTGELFFGEGSRLTVL.

The chain has TRBV7-9 and TRBJ1-5, with D possibly TRBD1 on 6 matching bases. The V end was cut by 5 bases, the J end by 5 bases, with 10 bases between. This CDR3 contains 13 residues. Germline CDR1 SEHNR, CDR2 FQNEAQ (reference sequence). CDR3 nucleotides: TGTGCCAGCAGCATGTACAGGGATCAGCCCCAGCATTTT. It is translated as CASSMYRDQPQHF. Supplemented by reference TRBV7-9 and TRBJ1-5, the full variable domain reads DTGVSQNPRHKITKRGQNVTFRCDPISEHNRLYWYRQTLGQGPEFLTYFQNEAQLEKSRLLSDRFSAERPKGSFSTLEIQRTEQGDSAMYLCASSMYRDQPQHFGDGTRLSIL.

The CDR3 sequence: CASSPDHYGEPGQRVRSNQPQHF. CDR3 sequence (DNA): TGTGCCAGTAGCCCCGACCACTATGGCGAACCGGGACAGAGGGTGCGGAGCAATCAGCCCCAGCATTTT. The chain uses TRBV6-2 or TRBV6-3 and TRBJ1-5; TRBD1 agrees at 7 bases. J lost 1 base, V lost 9 bases, and 33 bases had no gene match. The CDR3 has 23 residues. Germline-derived CDR1 and CDR2 are MNHEY and SVGEGT.